Detailed here is one T cell receptor (beta chain). Its antigen is unknown. CDR3 length equals 16 residues. The V gene's germline CDR1 is LGHNA and CDR2 YNFKEQ. V shed 3 bases and J 7 bases; nucleotides not matched to a gene: 9. This sample stems from a study of T-cell memory formation after mild COVID-19. The study, taken as a whole, reports: CD4+ clones that contracted lay mainly in CM and EM; CD8+ ones lay in EMRA.

MiXCR, run by TCRdb on the 5' RACE reads, gives a single entry per CDR3 protein. The sample records more than 75,000 distinct CDR3 sequences, roughly 25% being singletons. The sequence was obtained from a man younger than 30 who had mild COVID-19 (a few samples of this study predate the infection). Cell type and time point are not known. The sequenced sample was PBMCs or a T cell subset sorted from them (not recorded which). The chain combines TRBV4-2 with TRBJ2-1, with 10 bases that match TRBD1. In DNA, the CDR3 is TGTGCCAGCAGCCAGGGGCCGGGACAGGGGCTTAATGAGCAGTTCTTC. Residues: CASSQGPGQGLNEQFF.